This entry describes one T cell receptor beta chain. The target antigen is unknown. The record originates from a study of identical twins. Each CDR3 protein is one row after TCRdb ran MiXCR on the 5' RACE reads. The table records more than 600,000 distinct CDR3 sequences, 15% to 20% of them present only once. CDR1 and CDR2 from the germline V gene are SNHLY and FYNNEI. The CDR3 runs to 14 residues. V gave up 5 bases and J gave up 0 bases, with 8 bases separating them. Whole-study findings and limits: Conclusions leaned on cross-sectional statistical analysis and did not track the same donors over time. A partial confounding effect on zero-insertion analyses could come from invariant MAIT and iNKT cells.

These same records also appear under a second study, on T cells expressing NK-cell markers. That study adds: Beta-chain profiling covered CD3+CD56+NKG2C+, CD3+CD56+NKG2C- and CD3+CD56-NKG2C+ sorted subsets.

Sequenced input: PBMCs. The chain carries TRBV2 and TRBJ2-1; D is undetermined. The clonotype comes from a young woman in good health. CDR3 sequence reads: CASSRPSSYNEQFF. The DNA of the CDR3 is TGTGCCAGCAGTCGTCCCAGCTCCTACAATGAGCAGTTCTTC. The complete variable domain, with remaining parts taken from reference TRBV2 and TRBJ2-1, reads EPEVTQTPSHQVTQMGQEVILRCVPISNHLYFYWYRQILGQKVEFLVSFYNNEISEKSEIFDDQFSVERPDGSNFTLKIRSTKLEDSAMYFCASSRPSSYNEQFFGPGTRLTVL.